This T cell receptor (beta chain) was sequenced in a study of identical twins. This clonotype was seen only once. An end of the junction does not agree with germline; a read error may underlie this. Addition of a universal primer site occurred through template switching, and cDNA carried unique molecular identifiers. TCRdb ran MiXCR on the 5' RACE reads and lists one entry per CDR3 protein. The table has about 790,000 distinct CDR3 sequences, roughly 18% seen once. The CDR3 sequence is 15 residues long. The sample was also reused in another study, on T cells expressing NK-cell markers. Per that study: According to the study, TCR beta repertoires originated from sorted CD3+CD56+NKG2C+, CD3+CD56+NKG2C- and CD3+CD56-NKG2C+ T cells. Dominant NKG2C+ clonotype frequencies of roughly 1.0-7.5% of CD8+ T cells were measured in over five donors.

Material for sequencing was PBMCs. This clonotype was sampled from a woman between 18 and 29 years old in good health. This chain connects TRBV12-3 or TRBV12-4 to TRBJ2-1; the D call may be TRBD1 or TRBD2 (5 bases each). Here the CDR3 reads CASSLRTGTRNERFF. The CDR3 region has the DNA TGTGCCAGCAGTTTAAGGACGGGGACCAGGAATGAGCGGTTCTTC.